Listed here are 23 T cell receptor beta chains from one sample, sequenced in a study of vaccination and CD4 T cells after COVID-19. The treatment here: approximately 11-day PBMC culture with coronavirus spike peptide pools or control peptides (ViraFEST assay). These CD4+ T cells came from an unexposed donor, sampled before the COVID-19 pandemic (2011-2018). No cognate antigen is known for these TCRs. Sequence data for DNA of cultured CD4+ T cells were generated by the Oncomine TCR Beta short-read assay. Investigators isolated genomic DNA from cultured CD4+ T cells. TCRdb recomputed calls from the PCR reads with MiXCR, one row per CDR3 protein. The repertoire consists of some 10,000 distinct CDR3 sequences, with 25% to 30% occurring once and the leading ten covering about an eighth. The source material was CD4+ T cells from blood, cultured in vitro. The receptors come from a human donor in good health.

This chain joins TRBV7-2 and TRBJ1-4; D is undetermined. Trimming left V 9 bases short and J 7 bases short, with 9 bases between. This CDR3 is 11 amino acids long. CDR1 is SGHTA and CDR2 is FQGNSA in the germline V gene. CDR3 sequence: CARTGAEKLFF. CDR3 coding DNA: TGTGCCAGAACGGGAGCTGAAAAACTGTTTTTT.

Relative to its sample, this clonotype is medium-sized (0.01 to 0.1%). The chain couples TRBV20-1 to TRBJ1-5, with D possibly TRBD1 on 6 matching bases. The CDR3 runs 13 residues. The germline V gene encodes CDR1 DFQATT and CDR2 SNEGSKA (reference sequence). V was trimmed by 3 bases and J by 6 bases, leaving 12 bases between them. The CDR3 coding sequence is TGCAGTGCTAGTAACAGGGTAGGTCAGCCCCAGCATTTT. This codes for CSASNRVGQPQHF.

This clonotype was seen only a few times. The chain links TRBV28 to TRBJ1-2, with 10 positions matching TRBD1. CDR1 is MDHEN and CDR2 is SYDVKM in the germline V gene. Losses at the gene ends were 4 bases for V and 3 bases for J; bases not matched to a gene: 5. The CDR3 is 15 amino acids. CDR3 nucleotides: TGTGCCAGCAGTTCCACCGGGACAGGGGACTATGGCTACACCTTC. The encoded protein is CASSSTGTGDYGYTF.

The CDR3 bases are TGTGCCAGCTCACCCACACAGGTTGGGGCTGGGGCCAACGTCCTGACTTTC. The encoded protein is CASSPTQVGAGANVLTF. This chain connects TRBV18 to TRBJ2-6; weak D call: TRBD1 (5 bases). This CDR3 has 17 amino acids. Germline CDR1 is KGHSH and CDR2 is LQKENI. With 3 bases removed from V and 2 bases from J, the gap between germline ends came to 14 bases.

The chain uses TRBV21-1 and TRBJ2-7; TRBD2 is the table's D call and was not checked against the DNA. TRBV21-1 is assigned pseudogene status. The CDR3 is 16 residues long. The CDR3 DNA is TGTGCCAGCAGTCCCGAAGACGCAGCGGGAAAGTACGAGCAGTACTTC. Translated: CASSPEDAAGKYEQYF.

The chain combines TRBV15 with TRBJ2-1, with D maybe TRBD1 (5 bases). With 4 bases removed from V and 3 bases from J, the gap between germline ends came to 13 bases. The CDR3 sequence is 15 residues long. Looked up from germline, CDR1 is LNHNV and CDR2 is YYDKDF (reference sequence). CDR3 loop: CATSKLQDNYNEQFF. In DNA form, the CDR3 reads TGTGCCACCAGCAAGTTACAGGACAACTACAATGAGCAGTTCTTC. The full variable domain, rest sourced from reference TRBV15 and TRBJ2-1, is DAMVIQNPRYQVTQFGKPVTLSCSQTLNHNVMYWYQQKSSQAPKLLFHYYDKDFNNEADTPDNFQSRRPNTSFCFLDIRSPGLGDTAMYLCATSKLQDNYNEQFFGPGTRLTVL.

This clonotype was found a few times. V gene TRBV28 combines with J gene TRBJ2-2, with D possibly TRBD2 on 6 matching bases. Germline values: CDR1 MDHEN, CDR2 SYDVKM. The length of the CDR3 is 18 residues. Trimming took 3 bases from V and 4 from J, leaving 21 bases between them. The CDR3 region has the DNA TGTGCCAGCAGTTTGGTCTCCCGACTAGGCCCGGGCACCGGGGAGCTGTTTTTT. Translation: CASSLVSRLGPGTGELFF.

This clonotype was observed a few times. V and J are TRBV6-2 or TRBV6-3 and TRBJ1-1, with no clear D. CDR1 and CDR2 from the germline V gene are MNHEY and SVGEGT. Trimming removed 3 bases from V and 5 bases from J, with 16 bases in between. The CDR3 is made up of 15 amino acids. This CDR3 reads CASSYGPPVGTEAFF. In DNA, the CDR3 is TGTGCCAGCAGTTATGGGCCCCCCGTGGGGACTGAAGCTTTCTTT.

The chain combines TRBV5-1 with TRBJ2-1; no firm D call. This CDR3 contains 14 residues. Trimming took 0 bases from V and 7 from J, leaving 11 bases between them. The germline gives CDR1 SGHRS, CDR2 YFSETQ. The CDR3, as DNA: TGCGCCAGCAGCTTGGATTTCAGCCCGAATGAGCAGTTCTTC. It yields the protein CASSLDFSPNEQFF.

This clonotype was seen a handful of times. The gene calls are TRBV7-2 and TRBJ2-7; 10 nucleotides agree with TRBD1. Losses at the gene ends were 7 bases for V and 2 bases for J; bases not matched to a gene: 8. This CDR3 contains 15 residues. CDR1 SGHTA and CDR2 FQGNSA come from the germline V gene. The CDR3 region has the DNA TGTGCCAGCACCGGACAGGGGGACCTTCCCTACGAGCAGTACTTC. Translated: CASTGQGDLPYEQYF.

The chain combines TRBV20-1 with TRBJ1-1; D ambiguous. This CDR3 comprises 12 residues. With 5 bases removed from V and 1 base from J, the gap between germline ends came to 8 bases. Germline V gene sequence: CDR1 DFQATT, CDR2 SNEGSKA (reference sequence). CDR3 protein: CSALPGNTEAFF. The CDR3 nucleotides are TGCAGTGCTCTCCCCGGGAACACTGAAGCTTTCTTT.

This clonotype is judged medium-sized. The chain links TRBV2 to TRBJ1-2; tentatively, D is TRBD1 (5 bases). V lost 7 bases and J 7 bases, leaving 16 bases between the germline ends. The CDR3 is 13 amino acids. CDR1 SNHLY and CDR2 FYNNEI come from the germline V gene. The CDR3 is CASTGERGGGYTF. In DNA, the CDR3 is TGTGCCAGCACGGGGGAGAGGGGAGGTGGCTACACCTTC.

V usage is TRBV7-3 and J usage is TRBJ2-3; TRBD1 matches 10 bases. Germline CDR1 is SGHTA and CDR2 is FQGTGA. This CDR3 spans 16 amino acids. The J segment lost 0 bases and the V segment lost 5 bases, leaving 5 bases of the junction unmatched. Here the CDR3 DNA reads TGTGCCAGCAGCCGACAGGGGGCGCCAAGCACAGATACGCAGTATTTT. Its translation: CASSRQGAPSTDTQYF.

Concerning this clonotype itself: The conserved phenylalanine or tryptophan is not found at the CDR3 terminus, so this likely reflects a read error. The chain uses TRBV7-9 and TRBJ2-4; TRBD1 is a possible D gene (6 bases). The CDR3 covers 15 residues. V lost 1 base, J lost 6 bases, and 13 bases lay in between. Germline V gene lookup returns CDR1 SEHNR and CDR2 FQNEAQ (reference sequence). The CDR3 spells CASSLGPGAPNIQYL. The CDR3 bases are TGTGCCAGCAGCTTAGGGCCAGGGGCCCCAAACATTCAGTACCTC.

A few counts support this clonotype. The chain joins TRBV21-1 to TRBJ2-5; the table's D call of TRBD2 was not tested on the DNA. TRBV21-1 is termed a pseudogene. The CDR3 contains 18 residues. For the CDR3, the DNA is TGTGCCAGCAGCAGATCCGGACTAGCGGGAGGGCGGCGGGAGACCCAGTACTTC. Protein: CASSRSGLAGGRRETQYF.

DNA for the CDR3: TGTGCCAGCAGCCGGGCCGGGGAGCTGTTTTTT. It encodes CASSRAGELFF. V usage is TRBV4-2 and J usage is TRBJ2-2; D not resolved. This CDR3 has 11 residues. Trimming took 4 bases from V and 6 from J, leaving 3 bases between them. Germline V gene sequence: CDR1 LGHNA, CDR2 YNFKEQ.

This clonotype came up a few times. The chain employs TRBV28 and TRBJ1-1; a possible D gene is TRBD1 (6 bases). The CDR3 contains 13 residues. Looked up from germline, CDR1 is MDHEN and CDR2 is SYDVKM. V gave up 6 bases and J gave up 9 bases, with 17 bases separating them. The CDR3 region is CASSSLSGGQAFF. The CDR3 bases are TGTGCCAGCAGCTCCCTTAGTGGGGGCCAAGCTTTCTTT.

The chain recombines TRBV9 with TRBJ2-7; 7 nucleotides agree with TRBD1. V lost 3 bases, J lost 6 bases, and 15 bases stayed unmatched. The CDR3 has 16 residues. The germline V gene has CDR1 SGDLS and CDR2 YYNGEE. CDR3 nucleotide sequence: TGTGCCAGCAGCGGAAGCCCCGGGACAGACTTCTCCGAGCAGTACTTC. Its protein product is CASSGSPGTDFSEQYF.

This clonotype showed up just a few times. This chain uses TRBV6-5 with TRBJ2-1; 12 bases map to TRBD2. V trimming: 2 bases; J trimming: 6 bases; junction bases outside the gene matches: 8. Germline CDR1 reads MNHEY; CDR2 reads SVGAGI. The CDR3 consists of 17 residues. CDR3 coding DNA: TGTGCCAGCAGTTACCAAGGGACTAGCGGGCCCCTCAATGAGCAGTTCTTC. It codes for CASSYQGTSGPLNEQFF.

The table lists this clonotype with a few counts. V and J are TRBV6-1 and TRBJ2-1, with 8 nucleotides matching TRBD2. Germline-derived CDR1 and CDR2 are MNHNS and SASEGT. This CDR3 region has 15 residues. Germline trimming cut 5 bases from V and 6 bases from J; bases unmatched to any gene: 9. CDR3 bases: TGTGCCAGCAGTCACGGACTGGCGGGAGGCAATGAGCAGTTCTTC. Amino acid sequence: CASSHGLAGGNEQFF.

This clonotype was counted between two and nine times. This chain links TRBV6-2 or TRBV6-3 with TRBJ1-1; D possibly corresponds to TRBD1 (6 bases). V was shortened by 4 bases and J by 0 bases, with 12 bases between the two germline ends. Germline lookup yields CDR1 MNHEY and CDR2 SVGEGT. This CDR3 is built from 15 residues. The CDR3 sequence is CASSSDRQLNTEAFF. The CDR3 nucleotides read TGTGCCAGCAGTTCCGACAGGCAATTGAACACTGAAGCTTTCTTT.

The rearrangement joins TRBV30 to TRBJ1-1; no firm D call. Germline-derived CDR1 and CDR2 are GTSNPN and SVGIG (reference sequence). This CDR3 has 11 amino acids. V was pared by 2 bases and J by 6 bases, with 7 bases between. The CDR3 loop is CAWSTESEAFF. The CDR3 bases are TGTGCCTGGAGTACAGAGTCTGAAGCTTTCTTT.

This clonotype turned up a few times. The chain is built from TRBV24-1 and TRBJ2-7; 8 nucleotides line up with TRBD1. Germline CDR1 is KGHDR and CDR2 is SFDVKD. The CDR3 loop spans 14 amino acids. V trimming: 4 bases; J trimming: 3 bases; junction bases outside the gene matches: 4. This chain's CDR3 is CATSDHGTGYEQYF. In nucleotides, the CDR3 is TGTGCCACCAGTGACCACGGGACAGGCTACGAGCAGTACTTC.